The rows below give T cell receptor beta chains drawn from one sample of a study of blood T cell repertoires in COVID-19. Here immunoSEQ multiplex PCR was the method, and the copy in TCRdb shows in-frame clones only, minus some. Of about 26,000 clones listed, about 90% are singletons. Sample: peripheral blood. These receptors all come from a human donor in a cohort sampled during active COVID-19. CDR3s include the opening cysteine and the closing phenylalanine or tryptophan. A D gene is named only where the DNA matches it firmly. The size field is filled for only some rows; it gives once, few, many or a size class.

v_gene: TRBV6-1; j_gene: TRBJ2-5; abundance: NA; d_gene: TRBD2; CDR3nt: TGTGCCAGCAGTGTAACAGGCGGGCTGGGGGGGAAGACCCAGTACTTC; CDR3aa: CASSVTGGLGGKTQYF
v_gene: TRBV11-2; j_gene: TRBJ2-7; abundance: NA; d_gene: TRBD1; CDR3nt: TGTGCCAGCAGCTTAGATGGCGCAGGGGGCCGTGAGCAGTACTTC; CDR3aa: CASSLDGAGGREQYF
v_gene: TRBV6-5; j_gene: TRBJ2-7; abundance: NA; d_gene: TRBD1; CDR3nt: TGTGCCAGCAGTTACTCGAACAGGGGGTACGAGCAGTACTTC; CDR3aa: CASSYSNRGYEQYF
v_gene: TRBV19; j_gene: TRBJ2-7; abundance: once; d_gene: TRBD1; CDR3nt: TGTGCCAGTAGTATCCCCGGGACAGGGGGCTACGAGCAGTACTTC; CDR3aa: CASSIPGTGGYEQYF
v_gene: TRBV7-8; j_gene: TRBJ2-2; abundance: once; d_gene: NA; CDR3nt: TGTGCCCTCCAGGGAACGAACACCGGGGAGCTGTTTTTT; CDR3aa: CALQGTNTGELFF
v_gene: TRBV2; j_gene: TRBJ2-7; abundance: NA; d_gene: TRBD2; CDR3nt: TGTGCCAGCAGTAGCCTAGCGGGAGCTGAAGAGCAGTACTTC; CDR3aa: CASSSLAGAEEQYF
v_gene: TRBV11-1; j_gene: TRBJ2-7; abundance: NA; d_gene: NA; CDR3nt: TGTGCCAGCAGCCCATCGGACTTCTTTAGCCACGAGCAGTACTTC; CDR3aa: CASSPSDFFSHEQYF
v_gene: TRBV7-9; j_gene: TRBJ2-7; abundance: few; d_gene: TRBD1; CDR3nt: TGTGCCAGCAGCTTAGAGGGGACAGGGGCCTACGAGCAGTACTTC; CDR3aa: CASSLEGTGAYEQYF
v_gene: TRBV6-5; j_gene: TRBJ1-2; abundance: NA; d_gene: TRBD1; CDR3nt: TGTGCCAGCAGTTACGGGCCAGGGGGCGAAGGGGGTGGCTACACCTTC; CDR3aa: CASSYGPGGEGGGYTF
v_gene: TRBV6-5; j_gene: TRBJ1-2; abundance: NA; d_gene: NA; CDR3nt: TGTGCCAGCAGTCCTCCGGGATACTATGGCTACACCTTC; CDR3aa: CASSPPGYYGYTF
v_gene: TRBV12-3/TRBV12-4; j_gene: TRBJ1-4; abundance: NA; d_gene: TRBD1; CDR3nt: TGTGCCAGCAAGAGGGGGCGGGTTGAAAAACTGTTTTTT; CDR3aa: CASKRGRVEKLFF
v_gene: TRBV3-1/TRBV3-2; j_gene: TRBJ1-6; abundance: once; d_gene: NA; CDR3nt: TGTGCCAGCAGCCAAGGTCGAGTGGTCTCACCCCTCCACTTT; CDR3aa: CASSQGRVVSPLHF
v_gene: TRBV7-9; j_gene: TRBJ1-2; abundance: NA; d_gene: TRBD1; CDR3nt: TGTGCCAGCAGCGAGTCCGGGACAGCCAGCTGGACCTTC; CDR3aa: CASSESGTASWTF
v_gene: TRBV30; j_gene: TRBJ1-5; abundance: NA; d_gene: NA; CDR3nt: TGTGCCTGGAGTGTATCAGTGGGCAATCAGCCCCAGCATTTT; CDR3aa: CAWSVSVGNQPQHF
v_gene: TRBV28; j_gene: TRBJ2-1; abundance: once; d_gene: NA; CDR3nt: TGTGCCAGCACCGCCCCTAGCGCGAGCTCCTACAATGAGCAGTTCTTC; CDR3aa: CASTAPSASSYNEQFF
v_gene: TRBV28; j_gene: TRBJ1-1; abundance: NA; d_gene: NA; CDR3nt: TGTGCCAGCGGGGGACACAGTGAAGCTTTCTTT; CDR3aa: CASGGHSEAFF
v_gene: TRBV7-6; j_gene: TRBJ2-3; abundance: NA; d_gene: NA; CDR3nt: TGTGCCAGCAGCTTCTCCTCGGGAGATACGCAGTATTTT; CDR3aa: CASSFSSGDTQYF
v_gene: TRBV5-4; j_gene: TRBJ2-5; abundance: NA; d_gene: TRBD1; CDR3nt: TGTGCCAGCAGCCCGCCCGGGACAGGGACTAAAGAGACCCAGTACTTC; CDR3aa: CASSPPGTGTKETQYF
v_gene: TRBV5-1; j_gene: TRBJ1-3; abundance: NA; d_gene: TRBD1; CDR3nt: TGCGCCAGCAGCAAGGGACAGGGAGGAAACACCATATATTTT; CDR3aa: CASSKGQGGNTIYF
v_gene: TRBV5-1; j_gene: TRBJ2-5; abundance: NA; d_gene: NA; CDR3nt: TGCGCCAGCAGCCCCCTGAGGAAAACAGGGAAGGAAGAGACCCAGTACTTC; CDR3aa: CASSPLRKTGKEETQYF
v_gene: TRBV6-5; j_gene: TRBJ2-7; abundance: NA; d_gene: NA; CDR3nt: TGTGCCAGCAGTTACTCGGGAGGGGGGGTCTACGAGCAGTACTTC; CDR3aa: CASSYSGGGVYEQYF
v_gene: TRBV5-5; j_gene: TRBJ2-5; abundance: NA; d_gene: TRBD2; CDR3nt: TGTGCCAGCAGCTACCAGGCGGGGGGGGTGGAGACCCAGTACTTC; CDR3aa: CASSYQAGGVETQYF
v_gene: TRBV7-2; j_gene: TRBJ2-3; abundance: NA; d_gene: TRBD2; CDR3nt: TGTGCCAGCAGCTTAACTTCCGCCATGAGCGGGGGGATGGCAGATACGCAGTATTTT; CDR3aa: CASSLTSAMSGGMADTQYF
v_gene: TRBV5-1; j_gene: TRBJ1-6; abundance: NA; d_gene: TRBD1; CDR3nt: TGCGCCAGCAGCTTGGACGGGACAGCATATAATTCACCCCTCCACTTT; CDR3aa: CASSLDGTAYNSPLHF
v_gene: TRBV19; j_gene: TRBJ2-7; abundance: NA; d_gene: NA; CDR3nt: TGTGCCAGTAGTAGAGGCGGCGGGAACTCCTACGAGCAGTACTTC; CDR3aa: CASSRGGGNSYEQYF
v_gene: TRBV28; j_gene: TRBJ1-5; abundance: NA; d_gene: NA; CDR3nt: TGTGCCAGCAGTTCTCCAGGGTCTAGCAATCAGCCCCAGCATTTT; CDR3aa: CASSSPGSSNQPQHF
v_gene: TRBV7-9; j_gene: TRBJ2-7; abundance: NA; d_gene: TRBD1; CDR3nt: TGTGCCAGCAGCCAGGGACAGGCCGAGCAGTACTTC; CDR3aa: CASSQGQAEQYF